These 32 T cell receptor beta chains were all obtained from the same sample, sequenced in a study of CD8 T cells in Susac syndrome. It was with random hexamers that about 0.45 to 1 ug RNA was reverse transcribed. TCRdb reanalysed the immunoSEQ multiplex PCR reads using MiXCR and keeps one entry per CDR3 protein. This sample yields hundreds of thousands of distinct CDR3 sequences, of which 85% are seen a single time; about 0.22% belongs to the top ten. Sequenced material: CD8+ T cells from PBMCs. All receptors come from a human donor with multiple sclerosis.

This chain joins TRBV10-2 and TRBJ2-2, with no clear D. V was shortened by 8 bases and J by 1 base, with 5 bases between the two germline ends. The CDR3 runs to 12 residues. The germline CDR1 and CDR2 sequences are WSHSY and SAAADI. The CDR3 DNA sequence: TGCGCCAGCGCGTTGAACACCGGGGAGCTGTTTTTT. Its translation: CASALNTGELFF.

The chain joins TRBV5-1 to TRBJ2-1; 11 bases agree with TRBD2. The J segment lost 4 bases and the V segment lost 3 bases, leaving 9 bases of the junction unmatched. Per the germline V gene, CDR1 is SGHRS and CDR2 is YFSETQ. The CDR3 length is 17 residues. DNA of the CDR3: TGCGCCAGCAGCTCGCGCCCGGGGACTAGCGGTTACAATGAGCAGTTCTTC. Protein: CASSSRPGTSGYNEQFF.

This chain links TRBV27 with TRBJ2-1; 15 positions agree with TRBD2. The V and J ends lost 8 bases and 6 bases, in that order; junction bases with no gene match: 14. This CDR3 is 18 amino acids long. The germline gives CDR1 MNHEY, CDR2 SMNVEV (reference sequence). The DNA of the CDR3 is TGTGCCAGCGGGATTGGACTAGCGGGAGGGCCCGGAGCCAATGAGCAGTTCTTC. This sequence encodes CASGIGLAGGPGANEQFF.

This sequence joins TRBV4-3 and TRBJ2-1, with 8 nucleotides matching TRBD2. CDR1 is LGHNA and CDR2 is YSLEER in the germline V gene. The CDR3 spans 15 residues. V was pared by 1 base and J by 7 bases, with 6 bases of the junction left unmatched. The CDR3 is CASSQAGGMWNEQFF. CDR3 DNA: TGCGCCAGCAGCCAAGCGGGAGGGATGTGGAATGAGCAGTTCTTC.

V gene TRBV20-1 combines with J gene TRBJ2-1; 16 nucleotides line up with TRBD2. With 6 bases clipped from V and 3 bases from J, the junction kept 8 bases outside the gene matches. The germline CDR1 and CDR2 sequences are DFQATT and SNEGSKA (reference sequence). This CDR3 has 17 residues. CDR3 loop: CSAIPGTSGRDYNEQFF. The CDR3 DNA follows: TGCAGTGCCATCCCCGGGACTAGCGGGAGGGACTACAATGAGCAGTTCTTC.

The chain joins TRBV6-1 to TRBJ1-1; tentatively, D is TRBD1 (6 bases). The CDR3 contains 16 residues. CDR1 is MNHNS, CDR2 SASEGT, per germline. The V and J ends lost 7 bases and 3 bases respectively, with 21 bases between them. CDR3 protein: CASTPHEGGLDTEAFF. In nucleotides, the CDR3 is TGTGCCAGCACCCCACACGAGGGGGGATTGGACACTGAAGCTTTCTTT.

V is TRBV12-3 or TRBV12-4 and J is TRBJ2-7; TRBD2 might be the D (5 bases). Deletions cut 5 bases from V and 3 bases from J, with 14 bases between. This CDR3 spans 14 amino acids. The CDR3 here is CASSPWTGLYEQYF. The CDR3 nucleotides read TGTGCCAGCAGTCCTTGGACTGGGCTCTACGAGCAGTACTTC.

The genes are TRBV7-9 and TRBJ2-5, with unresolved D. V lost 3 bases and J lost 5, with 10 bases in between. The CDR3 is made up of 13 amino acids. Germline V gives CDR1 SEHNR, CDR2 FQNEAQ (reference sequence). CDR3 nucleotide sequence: TGTGCCAGCAGCTTTCACGGGTGGGAGACCCAGTACTTC. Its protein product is CASSFHGWETQYF.

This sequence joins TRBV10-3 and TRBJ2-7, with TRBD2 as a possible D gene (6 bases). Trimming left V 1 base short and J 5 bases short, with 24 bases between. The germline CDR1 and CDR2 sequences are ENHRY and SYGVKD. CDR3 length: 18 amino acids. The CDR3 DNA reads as TGTGCCATCAGTGAGTTCCTAACCGGGACTTCCAGAGGCAACGAGCAGTACTTC. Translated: CAISEFLTGTSRGNEQYF.

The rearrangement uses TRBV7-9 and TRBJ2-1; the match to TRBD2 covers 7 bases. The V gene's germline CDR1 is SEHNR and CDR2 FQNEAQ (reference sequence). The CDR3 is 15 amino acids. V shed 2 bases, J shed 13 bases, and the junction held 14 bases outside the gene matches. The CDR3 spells CASSLSTGKRDSQFF. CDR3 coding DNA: TGTGCCAGCAGCTTATCGACCGGAAAGCGGGATTCACAGTTCTTC.

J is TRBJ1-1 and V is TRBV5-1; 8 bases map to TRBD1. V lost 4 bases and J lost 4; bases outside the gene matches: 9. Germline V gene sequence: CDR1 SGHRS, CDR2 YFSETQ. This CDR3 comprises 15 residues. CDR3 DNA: TGCGCCAGCAGCACAGGACAGGGTGGTACCACTGAAGCTTTCTTT. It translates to CASSTGQGGTTEAFF. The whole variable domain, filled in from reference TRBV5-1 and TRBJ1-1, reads KAGVTQTPRYLIKTRGQQVTLSCSPISGHRSVSWYQQTPGQGLQFLFEYFSETQRNKGNFPGRFSGRQFSNSRSEMNVSTLELGDSALYLCASSTGQGGTTEAFFGQGTRLTVV.

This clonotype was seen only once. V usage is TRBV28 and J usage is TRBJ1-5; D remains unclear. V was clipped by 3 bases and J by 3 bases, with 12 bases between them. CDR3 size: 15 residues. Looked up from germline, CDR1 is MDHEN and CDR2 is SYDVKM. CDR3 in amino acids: CASSFPMRLNQPQHF. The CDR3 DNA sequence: TGTGCCAGCAGTTTCCCAATGAGGCTCAATCAGCCCCAGCATTTT. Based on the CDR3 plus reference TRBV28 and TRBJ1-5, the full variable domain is DVKVTQSSRYLVKRTGEKVFLECVQDMDHENMFWYRQDPGLGLRLIYFSYDVKMKEKGDIPEGYSVSREKKERFSLILESASTNQTSMYLCASSFPMRLNQPQHFGDGTRLSIL.

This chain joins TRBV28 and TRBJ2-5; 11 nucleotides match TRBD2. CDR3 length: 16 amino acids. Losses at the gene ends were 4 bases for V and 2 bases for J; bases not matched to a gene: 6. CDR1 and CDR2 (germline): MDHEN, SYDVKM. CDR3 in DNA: TGTGCCAGCAGTTACCGACTAGCGGGATCACAAGAGACCCAGTACTTC. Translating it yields CASSYRLAGSQETQYF.

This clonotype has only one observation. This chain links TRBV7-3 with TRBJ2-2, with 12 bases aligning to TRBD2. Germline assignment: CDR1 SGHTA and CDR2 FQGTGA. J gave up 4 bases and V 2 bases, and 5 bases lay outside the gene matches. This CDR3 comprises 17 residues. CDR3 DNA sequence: TGTGCCAGCAGCTTAGGACTAGCGGGACCCATCACCGGGGAGCTGTTTTTT. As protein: CASSLGLAGPITGELFF.

CDR3 loop: CASSAGQGGGHYGYTF. The DNA of the CDR3 is TGTGCCAGCAGCGCCGGACAGGGGGGTGGACACTATGGCTACACCTTC. This rearrangement joins TRBV9 to TRBJ1-2; 10 positions match TRBD1. J gave up 3 bases and V 3 bases, and 8 bases lay outside the gene matches. CDR1 and CDR2 (germline): SGDLS, YYNGEE. This CDR3 region has 16 residues.

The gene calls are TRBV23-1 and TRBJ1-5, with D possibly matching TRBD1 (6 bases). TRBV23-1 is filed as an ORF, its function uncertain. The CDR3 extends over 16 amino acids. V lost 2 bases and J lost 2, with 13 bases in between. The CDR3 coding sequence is TGCGCCAGCAGTCAACGAATCAGACAGGGCAATCAGCCCCAGCATTTT. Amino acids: CASSQRIRQGNQPQHF.

Here the CDR3 reads CASSQVLGGREGRNEQFF. As DNA, the CDR3 is TGCGCCAGCAGCCAGGTCCTGGGCGGGCGGGAGGGCCGGAATGAGCAGTTCTTC. The chain is built from TRBV4-3 and TRBJ2-1, with 9 bases that match TRBD2. This CDR3 contains 18 residues. The V and J ends lost 3 bases and 7 bases, in that order; junction bases with no gene match: 16. Germline V gene lookup returns CDR1 LGHNA and CDR2 YSLEER.

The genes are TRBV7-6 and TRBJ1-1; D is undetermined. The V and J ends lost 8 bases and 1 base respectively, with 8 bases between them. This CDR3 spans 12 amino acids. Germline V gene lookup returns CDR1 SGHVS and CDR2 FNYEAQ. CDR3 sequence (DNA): TGTGCCAGCGGACCAGGGAACACTGAAGCTTTCTTT. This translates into CASGPGNTEAFF.

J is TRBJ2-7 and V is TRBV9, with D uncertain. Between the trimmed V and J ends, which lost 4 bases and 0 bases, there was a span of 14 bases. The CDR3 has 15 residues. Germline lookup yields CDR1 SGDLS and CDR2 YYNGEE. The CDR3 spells CASSPPAPSSYEQYF. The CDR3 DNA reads TGTGCCAGCAGCCCTCCGGCACCGAGCTCCTACGAGCAGTACTTC.

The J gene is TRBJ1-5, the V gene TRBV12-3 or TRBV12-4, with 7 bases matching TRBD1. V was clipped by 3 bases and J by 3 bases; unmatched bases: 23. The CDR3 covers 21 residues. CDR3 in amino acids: CASSFWGPGLTSRGDNQPQHF. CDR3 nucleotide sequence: TGTGCCAGCAGTTTTTGGGGCCCTGGCTTGACGAGCAGGGGGGACAATCAGCCCCAGCATTTT.

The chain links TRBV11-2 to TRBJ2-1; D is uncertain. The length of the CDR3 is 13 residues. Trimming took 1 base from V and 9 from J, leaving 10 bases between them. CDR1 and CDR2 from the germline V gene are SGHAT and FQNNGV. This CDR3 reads CASSLGAVFEQFF. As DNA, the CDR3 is TGTGCCAGCAGCTTAGGTGCGGTTTTTGAGCAGTTCTTC.

The CDR3 reads CASLDREDTGELFF. The CDR3 nucleotides are TGTGCCAGTCTCGACAGGGAAGACACCGGGGAGCTGTTTTTT. The chain couples TRBV27 to TRBJ2-2; TRBD1 matches at 7 bases. Unmatched junction bases numbered 7, after V lost 9 bases and J lost 3 bases. The CDR3 extends over 14 amino acids. CDR1 MNHEY and CDR2 SMNVEV come from the germline V gene (reference sequence).

Written as DNA, the CDR3 is TGTGCCAGCAGCTTCTCGGGGGATTCCGGGGAGCTGTTTTTT. Translating gives CASSFSGDSGELFF. The chain couples TRBV7-6 to TRBJ2-2; tentatively, D is TRBD2 (6 bases). This CDR3 contains 14 residues. Germline CDR1 reads SGHVS; CDR2 reads FNYEAQ. V gave up 3 bases and J gave up 6 bases, with 11 bases separating them.

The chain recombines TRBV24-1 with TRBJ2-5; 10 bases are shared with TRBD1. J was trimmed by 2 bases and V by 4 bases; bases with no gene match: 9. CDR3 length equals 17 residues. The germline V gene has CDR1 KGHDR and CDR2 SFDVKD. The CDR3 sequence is CATSEPGQGIDQETQYF. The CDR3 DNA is TGTGCCACCAGTGAACCGGGACAGGGGATAGATCAAGAGACCCAGTACTTC.

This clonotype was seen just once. This chain's CDR3 is CASSQEVERVYYYGYTF. Written as DNA, the CDR3 is TGCGCCAGCAGCCAAGAGGTTGAAAGGGTTTACTACTATGGCTACACCTTC. The rearrangement joins TRBV4-3 to TRBJ1-2; no definite D call. The CDR3 totals 17 residues. The ends were cut back, 0 bases at V and 3 bases at J, with 17 bases in the middle. Germline V lookup: CDR1 LGHNA, CDR2 YSLEER.

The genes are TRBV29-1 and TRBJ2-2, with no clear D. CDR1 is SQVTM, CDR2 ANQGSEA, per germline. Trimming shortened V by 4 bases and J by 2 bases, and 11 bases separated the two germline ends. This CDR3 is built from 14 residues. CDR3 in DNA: TGCAGCGTTGTCGGTTGGCCTAACACCGGGGAGCTGTTTTTT. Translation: CSVVGWPNTGELFF.

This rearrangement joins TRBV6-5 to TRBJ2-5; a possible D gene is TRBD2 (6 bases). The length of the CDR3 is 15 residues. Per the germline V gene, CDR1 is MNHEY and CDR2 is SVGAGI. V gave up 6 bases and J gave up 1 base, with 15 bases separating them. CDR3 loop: CASSRWGGAQETQYF. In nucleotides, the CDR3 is TGTGCCAGCAGCCGATGGGGCGGGGCCCAAGAGACCCAGTACTTC.

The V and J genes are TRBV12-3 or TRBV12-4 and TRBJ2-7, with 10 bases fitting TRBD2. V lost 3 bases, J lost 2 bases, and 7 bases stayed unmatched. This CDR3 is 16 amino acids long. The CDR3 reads CASSFEGLAPTYEQYF. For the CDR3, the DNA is TGTGCCAGCAGTTTCGAGGGACTAGCGCCTACCTACGAGCAGTACTTC.

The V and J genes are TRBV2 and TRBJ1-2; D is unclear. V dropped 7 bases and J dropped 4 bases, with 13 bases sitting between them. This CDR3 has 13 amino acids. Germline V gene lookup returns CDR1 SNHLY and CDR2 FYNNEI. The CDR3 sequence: CASKLISFYGYTF. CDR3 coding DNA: TGTGCCAGCAAGCTTATCAGCTTCTATGGCTACACCTTC. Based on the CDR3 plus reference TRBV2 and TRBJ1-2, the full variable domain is EPEVTQTPSHQVTQMGQEVILRCVPISNHLYFYWYRQILGQKVEFLVSFYNNEISEKSEIFDDQFSVERPDGSNFTLKIRSTKLEDSAMYFCASKLISFYGYTFGSGTRLTVV.

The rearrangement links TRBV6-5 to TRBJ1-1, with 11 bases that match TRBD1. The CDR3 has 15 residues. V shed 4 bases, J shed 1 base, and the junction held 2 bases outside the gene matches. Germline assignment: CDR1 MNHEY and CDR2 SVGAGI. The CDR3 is CASSSGTGGNTEAFF. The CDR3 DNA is TGTGCCAGCAGTTCCGGGACAGGGGGGAACACTGAAGCTTTCTTT.

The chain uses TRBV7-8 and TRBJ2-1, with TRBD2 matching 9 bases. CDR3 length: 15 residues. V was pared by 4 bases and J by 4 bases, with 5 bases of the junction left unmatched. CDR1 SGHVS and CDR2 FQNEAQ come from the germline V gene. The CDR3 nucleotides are TGTGCCAGCAGCTCCAAGCGGGAGGCGTACAATGAGCAGTTCTTC. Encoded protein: CASSSKREAYNEQFF.

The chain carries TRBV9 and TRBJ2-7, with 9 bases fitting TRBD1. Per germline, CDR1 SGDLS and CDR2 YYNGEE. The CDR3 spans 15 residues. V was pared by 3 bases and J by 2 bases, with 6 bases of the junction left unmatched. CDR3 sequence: CASSGGQGDPYEQYF. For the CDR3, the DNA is TGTGCCAGCAGCGGGGGACAGGGAGATCCCTACGAGCAGTACTTC.